This record covers a single T cell receptor beta chain. Its specificity is not known. These data belong to a study of cytomegalovirus exposure and HLA in healthy donors. Whole-study findings and limits: Most TCR sequences were uncommon, yet certain public TCRs appeared in many donors.

V shed 4 bases and J 6 bases; nucleotides not matched to a gene: 11. Germline V gives CDR1 SGHRS, CDR2 YFSETQ. The CDR3 contains 15 residues. The PCR made use of 60 Vbeta and 13 Jbeta primers. Some clones are missing from TCRdb's copy, which holds only in-frame ones; the method was immunoSEQ multiplex PCR. Here the sample spans around 99,000 clones, around four fifths being singletons. The rearrangement joins TRBV5-1 to TRBJ2-7; 9 nucleotides match TRBD2. The clonotype originates from a woman between 50 and 59 years old in good health and CMV-seropositive. Source material: PBMCs. The CDR3 here is CASSPEGGRAAEQYF. In DNA, the CDR3 is TGCGCCAGCAGCCCCGAGGGCGGGAGGGCCGCCGAGCAGTACTTC.